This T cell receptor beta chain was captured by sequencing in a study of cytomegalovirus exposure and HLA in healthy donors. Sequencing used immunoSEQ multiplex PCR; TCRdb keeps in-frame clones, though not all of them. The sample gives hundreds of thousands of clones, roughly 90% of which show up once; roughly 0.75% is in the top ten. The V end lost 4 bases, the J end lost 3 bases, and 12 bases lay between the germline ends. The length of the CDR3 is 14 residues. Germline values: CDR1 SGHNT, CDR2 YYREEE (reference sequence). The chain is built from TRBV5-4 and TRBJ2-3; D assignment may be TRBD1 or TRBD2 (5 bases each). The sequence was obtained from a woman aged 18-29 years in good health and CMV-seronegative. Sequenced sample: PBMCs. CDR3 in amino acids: CASSMGRETDTQYF. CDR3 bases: TGTGCCAGCAGCATGGGACGGGAAACAGATACGCAGTATTTT.